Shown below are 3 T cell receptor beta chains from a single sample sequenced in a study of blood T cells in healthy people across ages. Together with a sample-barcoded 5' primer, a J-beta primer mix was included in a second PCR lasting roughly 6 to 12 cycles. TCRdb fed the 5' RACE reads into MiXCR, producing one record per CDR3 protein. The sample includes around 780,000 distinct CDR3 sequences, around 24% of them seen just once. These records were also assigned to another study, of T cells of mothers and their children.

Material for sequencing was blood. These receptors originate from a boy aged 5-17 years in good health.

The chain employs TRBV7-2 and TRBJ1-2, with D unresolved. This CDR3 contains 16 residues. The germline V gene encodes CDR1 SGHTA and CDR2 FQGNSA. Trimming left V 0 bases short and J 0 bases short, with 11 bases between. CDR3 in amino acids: CASSLASQLANYGYTF. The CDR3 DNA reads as TGTGCCAGCAGCTTAGCGTCTCAACTAGCTAACTATGGCTACACCTTC.

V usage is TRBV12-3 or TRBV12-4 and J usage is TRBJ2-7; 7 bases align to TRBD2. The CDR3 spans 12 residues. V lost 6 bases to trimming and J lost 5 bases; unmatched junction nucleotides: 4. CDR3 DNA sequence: TGTGCCAGCAGGGGAGGGTTCAACGAGCAGTACTTC. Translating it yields CASRGGFNEQYF.

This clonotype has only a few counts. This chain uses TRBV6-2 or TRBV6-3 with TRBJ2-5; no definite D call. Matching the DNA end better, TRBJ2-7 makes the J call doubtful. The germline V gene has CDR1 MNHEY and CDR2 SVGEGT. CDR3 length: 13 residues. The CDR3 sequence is CASSYSSLNEQYF. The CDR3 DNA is TGTGCCAGCAGTTACTCGTCCCTCAACGAGCAGTACTTC.